This TCR beta chain was identified during a study of blood T cell repertoires in COVID-19. Study details: COVID-19 samples, acute and convalescent, were from the United States, Italy and Spain.

Authors' methods: Estimated nucleated cell counts came from reference gene primer amplification. Clones were read by immunoSEQ multiplex PCR, and TCRdb kept only the in-frame ones, dropping some. V, J and clone size reflect that table, while D and trimming were determined from the DNA. The sample includes roughly 100,000 clones, 85% to 90% of them seen just once. This clonotype was obtained from a woman of 80 years or more with acute or convalescent COVID-19. The sequencing sample was made of peripheral blood.

CDR3 nucleotides: TGTGCCAGCAGCAAAGAGACTACCCCCGTCGATGAGCAGTTCTTC. Translated, it gives CASSKETTPVDEQFF. The chain recombines TRBV21-1 with TRBJ2-1; the tabulated D call, TRBD2, remains unverified against the DNA. TRBV21-1 is classified as a pseudogene. CDR3 length: 15 residues.